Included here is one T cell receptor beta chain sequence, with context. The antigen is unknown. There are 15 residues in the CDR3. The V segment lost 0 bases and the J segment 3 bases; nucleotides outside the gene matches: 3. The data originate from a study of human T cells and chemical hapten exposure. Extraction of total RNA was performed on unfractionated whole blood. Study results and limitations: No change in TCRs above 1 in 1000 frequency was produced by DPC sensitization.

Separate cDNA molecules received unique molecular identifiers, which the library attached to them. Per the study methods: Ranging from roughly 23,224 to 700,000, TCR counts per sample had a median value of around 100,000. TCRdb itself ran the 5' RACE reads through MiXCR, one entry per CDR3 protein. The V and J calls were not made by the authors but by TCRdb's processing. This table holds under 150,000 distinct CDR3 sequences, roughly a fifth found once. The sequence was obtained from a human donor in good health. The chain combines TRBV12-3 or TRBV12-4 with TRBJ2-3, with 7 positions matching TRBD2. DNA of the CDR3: TGTGCCAGCAGTTTAGCGGGAGGGCGGACAGATACGCAGTATTTT. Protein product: CASSLAGGRTDTQYF.